Listed below are T cell receptor beta chains from one sample, sequenced in a study of T-cell reconstitution after alpha-beta-depleted transplantation in children. TCRdb itself ran the PCR reads through MiXCR, one entry per CDR3 protein. This sample has some 200,000 distinct CDR3 sequences, with roughly a tenth found just once. The sample here was PBMCs from the stem cell graft donor, taken from the stem cell graft. Receptors were obtained from a human donor who donated a stem cell graft to a child with SCID. Each CDR3 is given with its conserved first and last residue. The D gene is left open where the match is weak. Only some rows state a clone size, as once, few, many or a class for expanded clones.

many,NA,TRBJ1-2,TRBV12-3/TRBV12-4,CASSKQEFYGYTF,TGTGCCAGCAGTAAGCAGGAGTTCTATGGCTACACCTTC
many,NA,TRBJ2-3,TRBV12-3/TRBV12-4,CASRIGLTDTQYF,TGTGCCAGCCGTATTGGACTCACAGATACGCAGTATTTT
many,NA,TRBJ2-5,TRBV6-5,CASSYPTVETQYF,TGTGCCAGCAGTTACCCGACGGTGGAGACCCAGTACTTC
many,NA,TRBJ1-2,TRBV5-1,CASSPGHQGNYGYTF,TGCGCCAGCAGCCCGGGACACCAAGGGAACTATGGCTACACCTTC
many,NA,TRBJ2-1,TRBV5-1,CASSYLASGREAEQFF,TGCGCCAGCAGCTACCTTGCTTCAGGTCGAGAAGCTGAGCAGTTCTTC
few,NA,TRBJ1-5,TRBV18,CASSPQTAYSNQPQHF,TGTGCCAGCTCACCCCAGACAGCTTATAGCAATCAGCCCCAGCATTTT
NA,TRBD2,TRBJ2-5,TRBV7-8,CASSPTLAGQETQYF,TGTGCCAGCAGCCCGACGCTAGCGGGGCAAGAGACCCAGTACTTC
many,NA,TRBJ2-1,TRBV12-3/TRBV12-4,CASSLAPEVTDNEQFF,TGTGCCAGCAGTTTAGCCCCGGAAGTTACAGATAATGAGCAGTTCTTC
many,NA,TRBJ1-5,TRBV6-5,CASSYGGNNQPQHF,TGTGCCAGCAGTTACGGCGGGAACAATCAGCCCCAGCATTTT
many,NA,TRBJ1-1,TRBV5-1,CASSLGPRKGGNTEAFF,TGCGCCAGCAGCTTGGGGCCTAGGAAGGGGGGGAACACTGAAGCTTTCTTT
many,TRBD1,TRBJ1-4,TRBV5-1,CASSGTVGLSNEKLFF,TGCGCCAGCAGCGGGACAGTCGGCTTATCCAATGAAAAACTGTTTTTT
many,TRBD1,TRBJ1-6,TRBV6-6,CASRGQPNSPLHF,TGTGCCAGCAGGGGACAGCCTAATTCACCCCTCCACTTT
many,NA,TRBJ1-1,TRBV5-1,CASSAGAPVTEAFF,TGCGCCAGCAGCGCGGGGGCGCCGGTCACTGAAGCTTTCTTT
many,NA,TRBJ1-1,TRBV6-6,CASSYVKDTEAFF,TGTGCCAGCAGTTACGTCAAGGACACTGAAGCTTTCTTT